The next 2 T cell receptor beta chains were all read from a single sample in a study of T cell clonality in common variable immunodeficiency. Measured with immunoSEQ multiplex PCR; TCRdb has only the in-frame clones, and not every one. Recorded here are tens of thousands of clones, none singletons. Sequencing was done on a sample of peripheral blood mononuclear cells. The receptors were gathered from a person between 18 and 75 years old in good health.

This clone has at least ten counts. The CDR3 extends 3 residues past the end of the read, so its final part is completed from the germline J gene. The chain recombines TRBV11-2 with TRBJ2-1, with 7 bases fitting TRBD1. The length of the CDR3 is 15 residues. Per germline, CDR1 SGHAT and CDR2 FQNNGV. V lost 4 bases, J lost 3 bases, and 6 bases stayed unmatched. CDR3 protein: CASSSGTDYYNEQFF. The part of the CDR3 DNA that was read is TGTGCCAGCAGCTCCGGGACAGATTACTACAATGAG.

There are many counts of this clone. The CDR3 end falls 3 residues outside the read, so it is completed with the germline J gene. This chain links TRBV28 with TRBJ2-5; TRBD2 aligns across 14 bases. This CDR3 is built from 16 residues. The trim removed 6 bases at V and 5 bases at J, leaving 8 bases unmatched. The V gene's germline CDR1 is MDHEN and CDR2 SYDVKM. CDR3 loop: CASSLTSGRAWETQYF. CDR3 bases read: TGTGCCAGCAGCTTGACTAGCGGGAGGGCCTGGGAGACC.